Sequencing of this TCR beta chain was carried out in a study of T cell responses to AZD1222 COVID-19 vaccine. In the study overall: Timing groups of about 4 and about 12 weeks for second doses were pooled.

The V segment lost 3 bases and the J segment 6 bases; nucleotides outside the gene matches: 12. The CDR3 is 16 residues long. Germline V CDR1 and CDR2: SGHNT, YYREEE (reference sequence). Remarks on this clone: Its specificity is not known.

Study results and caveats: Just five to seven AZD1222 recipients tested seropositive at baseline. Epitopes outside B.1.351 and B.1.1.7 mutated regions reportedly drew nearly half of spike TCRs. Researchers report vaccine-associated CD4 TCRs spanning spike, with dominance at 160-218 and 743-854.

Profiling relied on immunoSEQ multiplex PCR, and the TCRdb table lists in-frame clones only, not all of them. The sample lists approximately 160,000 clones, about 92% occurring once. J is TRBJ1-1 and V is TRBV5-4; TRBD1 matches 9 bases. Sequencing used peripheral blood, obtained on day 0 of AZD1222 vaccination. This receptor was identified in an adult in good health. As DNA, the CDR3 is TGTGCCAGCAGCTCAAGAGCGGGACAGGGAGGCCCTGAAGCTTTCTTT. This gives the protein CASSSRAGQGGPEAFF.